The next 21 T cell receptor beta chains were all read from a single sample in a study of blood T cell repertoires in COVID-19. Assay: immunoSEQ multiplex PCR; the TCRdb copy retains only in-frame clones and omits some. The table includes a few hundred thousand clones, 80% to 90% detected once. The sequenced sample consisted of PBMCs or T cells enriched from blood (not recorded which). These receptors all come from a woman between 45 and 60 years old with acute COVID-19.

The J gene is TRBJ1-2, the V gene TRBV27, with unresolved D. The V end was cut by 5 bases, the J end by 5 bases, with 21 bases between. Germline V gene sequence: CDR1 MNHEY, CDR2 SMNVEV (reference sequence). The CDR3 length is 16 residues. CDR3 nucleotide sequence: TGTGCCAGCAGTCTCCGTAGCAGTAGCCGATTGTATGGCTACACCTTC. Its translation: CASSLRSSSRLYGYTF.

This clone was seen a few times. The V call is TRBV3-1 (or the pseudogene TRBV3-2), the J call TRBJ1-5, with D uncertain. Germline lookup yields CDR1 LGHDT and CDR2 YNNKEL (reference sequence). There are 14 residues in the CDR3. Trimming cost V 1 base and J 0 bases, with 4 bases left between them. The CDR3 DNA sequence: TGTGCCAGCAGCCAAGCAGATAGCAATCAGCCCCAGCATTTT. Translation gives CASSQADSNQPQHF.

This chain connects TRBV5-4 to TRBJ1-6, with 8 bases aligning to TRBD1. With 4 bases clipped from V and 6 bases from J, the junction kept 3 bases outside the gene matches. Germline CDR1 SGHNT, CDR2 YYREEE (reference sequence). The CDR3 length is 14 residues. The CDR3 sequence: CASSGQGLNSPLHF. CDR3 DNA sequence: TGTGCCAGCAGCGGACAGGGCCTTAATTCACCCCTCCACTTT.

In this sample, this clone turned up a few times. This chain connects TRBV28 to TRBJ1-5; tentative D call: TRBD1 (5 bases). The CDR3 has 15 amino acids. Per germline, CDR1 MDHEN and CDR2 SYDVKM. V was cut by 6 bases and J by 4 bases, with 16 bases left in between. CDR3 coding DNA: TGTGCCAGCAGCTCCCGGAACAGGTTGAATCAGCCCCAGCATTTT. Amino acids: CASSSRNRLNQPQHF. Supplemented by reference TRBV28 and TRBJ1-5, the full variable domain reads DVKVTQSSRYLVKRTGEKVFLECVQDMDHENMFWYRQDPGLGLRLIYFSYDVKMKEKGDIPEGYSVSREKKERFSLILESASTNQTSMYLCASSSRNRLNQPQHFGDGTRLSIL.

This chain uses TRBV5-4 with TRBJ1-6, with D possibly being TRBD1 (6 bases). This CDR3 is built from 15 residues. Germline V gene data show CDR1 as SGHNT and CDR2 as YYREEE (reference sequence). V lost 4 bases, J lost 10 bases, and 18 bases lay in between. The CDR3 nucleotides are TGTGCCAGCAGCCTGGCGGGCGGGGGCAGGTCACCCCTCCACTTT. Translated: CASSLAGGGRSPLHF.

CDR3 residues: CASSLTEEETQYF. In DNA form, the CDR3 reads TGTGCCAGCAGCTTAACCGAGGAAGAGACCCAGTACTTC. The chain employs TRBV7-3 and TRBJ2-5, with D uncertain. The CDR3 covers 13 residues. Germline V gene lookup returns CDR1 SGHTA and CDR2 FQGTGA. V was shortened by 0 bases and J by 3 bases, with 5 bases between the two germline ends.

The chain couples TRBV27 to TRBJ1-5; D is unresolved. Germline CDR1 reads MNHEY; CDR2 reads SMNVEV (reference sequence). V lost 2 bases to trimming and J lost 0 bases, with 5 bases between them. The CDR3 is 14 residues long. CDR3: CASSLRDSNQPQHF. DNA of the CDR3: TGTGCCAGCAGTTTACGGGATAGCAATCAGCCCCAGCATTTT.

V gene TRBV18 combines with J gene TRBJ2-2; D possibly corresponds to TRBD1 (5 bases). Trimming pared 0 bases from V and 7 bases from J, leaving 15 bases between. The CDR3 length is 16 residues. Germline V gene lookup returns CDR1 KGHSH and CDR2 LQKENI. In DNA form, the CDR3 reads TGTGCCAGCTCACCACCGGCCGGGCCAGGGATCGGGGAGCTGTTTTTT. Residues: CASSPPAGPGIGELFF.

This chain uses TRBV29-1 with TRBJ2-3, with 9 bases fitting TRBD1. V shed 1 base, J shed 7 bases, and the junction held 9 bases outside the gene matches. Germline assignment: CDR1 SQVTM and CDR2 ANQGSEA. The CDR3 has 15 residues. The CDR3 here is CSVEGGHRGRNTQYF. The DNA for the CDR3 is TGCAGCGTTGAAGGGGGACACAGGGGGCGAAATACGCAGTATTTT.

V is TRBV5-1 and J is TRBJ2-3; 8 bases match TRBD1. CDR3 length: 14 amino acids. V shed 3 bases and J 4 bases; nucleotides not matched to a gene: 4. The V gene's germline CDR1 is SGHRS and CDR2 YFSETQ. Here the CDR3 DNA reads TGCGCCAGCAGCTGGGACAGGAACGCAGATACGCAGTATTTT. This gives the protein CASSWDRNADTQYF.

With regard to this clone: This same CDR3 is encoded by further DNA sequences in the sample. This rearrangement joins TRBV28 to TRBJ1-5; the match to TRBD1 covers 11 bases. V shed 5 bases and J 5 bases; nucleotides not matched to a gene: 2. In germline, CDR1 is MDHEN, CDR2 SYDVKM. The length of the CDR3 is 14 residues. The CDR3 spells CASSPGQGDQPQHF. CDR3 in DNA: TGTGCCAGCAGTCCGGGACAGGGGGATCAGCCCCAGCATTTT.

V is TRBV18 and J is TRBJ2-3; D unresolved. The V gene's germline CDR1 is KGHSH and CDR2 LQKENI. V lost 6 bases and J lost 2, with 3 bases in between. This CDR3 region has 11 residues. CDR3 nucleotide sequence: TGTGCCAGCTCCAACACAGATACGCAGTATTTT. Translated, it gives CASSNTDTQYF.

The chain is built from TRBV30 and TRBJ1-2; 8 nucleotides line up with TRBD1. The germline gives CDR1 GTSNPN, CDR2 SVGIG (reference sequence). V shed 3 bases, J shed 4 bases, and the junction held 13 bases outside the gene matches. The CDR3 length is 16 residues. CDR3: CAWRLGGGGQGYGYTF. In DNA form, the CDR3 reads TGTGCCTGGAGGTTGGGGGGGGGAGGACAGGGCTATGGCTACACCTTC.

For the CDR3, the DNA is TGTGCCAGCAGCCAAATAAACAGGGGCGCCACTGAAGCTTTCTTT. Translated: CASSQINRGATEAFF. The chain carries TRBV3-1 (or the pseudogene TRBV3-2) and TRBJ1-1; 7 positions agree with TRBD1. CDR3 size: 15 residues. Losses at the gene ends were 2 bases for V and 4 bases for J; bases not matched to a gene: 7. Looked up from germline, CDR1 is LGHDT and CDR2 is YNNKEL (reference sequence).

The V and J genes are TRBV6-2 or TRBV6-3 and TRBJ2-7; 7 nucleotides align to TRBD2. In germline, CDR1 is MNHEY, CDR2 SVGEGT. V dropped 5 bases and J dropped 6; count of bases not matched to a gene: 10. The CDR3 spans 14 residues. The CDR3 DNA reads TGTGCCAGCAGTAGCGGGATGATTCCTTCCGAGCAGTACTTC. Translating gives CASSSGMIPSEQYF.

The chain is built from TRBV10-3 and TRBJ2-1; 12 nucleotides align to TRBD2. The germline V gene encodes CDR1 ENHRY and CDR2 SYGVKD. CDR3 length: 15 amino acids. Trimming removed 4 bases from V and 4 bases from J; junction bases left unmatched: 2. The CDR3 DNA reads TGTGCCATCAGTGCCCTAGCGGGAGGGTACAATGAGCAGTTCTTC. It codes for CAISALAGGYNEQFF.

The rearrangement joins TRBV5-1 to TRBJ2-7, with TRBD2 matching over 10 bases. This CDR3 comprises 15 residues. The germline CDR1 and CDR2 sequences are SGHRS and YFSETQ. Trimming took 2 bases from V and 2 from J; bases not matched to a gene: 4. The chain's CDR3 is CASSFRTSGPYEQYF. In DNA form, the CDR3 reads TGCGCCAGCAGCTTCCGGACTAGCGGCCCCTACGAGCAGTACTTC.

The V call is TRBV11-3, the J call TRBJ2-7; D might be TRBD2 (6 bases). Trimming took 1 base from V and 2 from J, leaving 6 bases between them. The CDR3 is 13 residues long. Per the germline V gene, CDR1 is SGHNT and CDR2 is YENEEA. The DNA of the CDR3 is TGTGCCAGCAGCTTAGGGACTACCTACGAGCAGTACTTC. It translates to CASSLGTTYEQYF.

The chain has TRBV12-3 or TRBV12-4 and TRBJ1-1; possibly TRBD1 for D (5 bases). V lost 3 bases and J 4 bases, leaving 9 bases between the germline ends. The CDR3 sequence is 13 residues long. CDR3 sequence (DNA): TGTGCCAGCAGTTTTTGGGGCGTCACTGAAGCTTTCTTT. It yields the protein CASSFWGVTEAFF.

This CDR3 is CASSAGDLYYEQYF. The CDR3 nucleotides are TGTGCCAGTAGTGCCGGGGACTTGTACTACGAGCAGTACTTC. The rearrangement uses TRBV19 and TRBJ2-7, with D perhaps matching TRBD2 (6 bases). The V gene lost 5 bases and the J gene lost 3 bases, with 14 bases spanning the gap. CDR1 is LNHDA and CDR2 is SQIVND in the germline V gene (reference sequence). The CDR3 loop spans 14 amino acids.

The chain combines TRBV2 with TRBJ1-2; D is undetermined. V shed 3 bases and J shed 4 bases, with 12 bases lying between them. CDR1 and CDR2 from the germline V gene are SNHLY and FYNNEI. The CDR3 extends over 14 amino acids. In DNA form, the CDR3 reads TGTGCCAGCAGTGAGCTGGGCCCGGCCTATGGCTACACCTTC. Translated: CASSELGPAYGYTF.